The rows below give T cell receptor beta chains drawn from one sample of a study of regulatory T cells in long-lasting Graves disease. Each CDR3 protein is one row after TCRdb ran MiXCR on the multiplex PCR reads. The data show about 610,000 distinct CDR3 sequences, 15% to 20% seen once. These data were also filed under a second study, of T cells in Graves' hyperthyroidism and ophthalmopathy.

The source material was peripheral blood mononuclear cells (PBMCs), sampled at new diagnosis, from a patient treated with antithyroid drugs. These receptor sequences come from a man aged 18 to 30 with Graves disease. Each CDR3 is given with its conserved first and last residue. D genes are given only for firm matches. Some rows have no size entry. The others give once, few or many, or a class for an expanded clone.

abundance | j_gene | v_gene | d_gene | CDR3aa | CDR3nt
many | TRBJ2-3 | TRBV10-3 | TRBD1 | CAISERGQTSTDTQYF | TGTGCCATCAGTGAGCGGGGACAGACTAGCACAGATACGCAGTATTTT
NA | TRBJ1-1 | TRBV20-1 | TRBD1 | CSARDPGQGNTEAFF | TGCAGTGCTAGAGATCCCGGACAGGGGAACACTGAAGCTTTCTTT
many | TRBJ1-2 | TRBV18 | NA | CASTRTEMYGYTF | TGTGCCAGCACCCGGACAGAGATGTATGGCTACACCTTC
many | TRBJ2-7 | TRBV6-1 | TRBD1 | CASSERGDRGLEQYF | TGTGCCAGCAGTGAGCGCGGGGACAGGGGGTTGGAGCAGTACTTC
NA | TRBJ2-1 | TRBV6-2/TRBV6-3 | NA | CASSHREYPYNEQFF | TGTGCCAGCAGTCATCGGGAGTACCCCTACAATGAGCAGTTCTTC
NA | TRBJ2-3 | TRBV18 | NA | CASSPPATDTQYF | TGTGCCAGCTCCCCCCCGGCCACAGATACGCAGTATTTT
many | TRBJ2-7 | TRBV4-1 | NA | CASSQPGSYEQYF | TGCGCCAGCAGCCAACCCGGGTCCTACGAGCAGTACTTC
many | TRBJ2-5 | TRBV30 | NA | CAWSVHGRETQYF | TGTGCCTGGAGTGTACATGGTAGGGAGACCCAGTACTTC
many | TRBJ2-3 | TRBV9 | TRBD2 | CASSAGTSGRTDTQYF | TGTGCCAGCAGCGCCGGGACTAGCGGCCGCACAGATACGCAGTATTTT
NA | TRBJ1-5 | TRBV19 | NA | CASSNRESNQPQHF | TGTGCCAGTAGTAACAGGGAGAGCAATCAGCCCCAGCATTTT
many | TRBJ2-7 | TRBV2 | TRBD1 | CASSEMTGKGNEQYF | TGTGCCAGCAGTGAGATGACAGGGAAAGGGAACGAGCAGTACTTC
few | TRBJ2-1 | TRBV20-1 | NA | CSARGLRAPTNEQFF | TGCAGTGCTAGAGGGTTACGGGCCCCTACCAATGAGCAGTTCTTC
many | TRBJ2-3 | TRBV10-1 | NA | CASSRADITDTQYF | TGCGCCAGCAGTAGGGCGGATATCACAGATACGCAGTATTTT
NA | TRBJ2-1 | TRBV19 | NA | CASSGAEQFF | TGTGCCAGTAGTGGGGCCGAGCAGTTCTTC
many | TRBJ2-1 | TRBV28 | NA | CASSFRLASSYNEQFF | TGTGCCAGCAGTTTCCGTCTAGCGTCCTCCTACAATGAGCAGTTCTTC
many | TRBJ2-5 | TRBV2 | TRBD1 | CASSNLRQGRAETQYF | TGTGCCAGCAGTAATCTCAGACAGGGACGGGCAGAGACCCAGTACTTC
NA | TRBJ2-3 | TRBV7-2 | NA | CASNYWGQGQGDTQYF | TGTGCCAGCAACTACTGGGGGCAGGGTCAAGGAGATACGCAGTATTTT
NA | TRBJ2-1 | TRBV6-2/TRBV6-3 | TRBD2 | CASSLLAGNKREQFF | TGTGCCAGCAGTTTACTAGCGGGGAACAAGCGGGAGCAGTTCTTC
NA | TRBJ1-5 | TRBV30 | NA | CAWSGGPNQPQHF | TGTGCCTGGAGCGGCGGCCCCAATCAGCCCCAGCATTTT
many | TRBJ2-1 | TRBV29-1 | NA | CSVEGLSYNEQFF | TGCAGCGTTGAAGGGTTATCCTACAATGAGCAGTTCTTC
NA | TRBJ2-1 | TRBV24-1 | TRBD2 | CATSPKPGTRSSSEQFF | TGTGCCACCAGTCCTAAACCCGGGACTAGATCTAGTAGTGAGCAGTTCTTC
many | TRBJ2-5 | TRBV5-1 | NA | CASSFSMRGEETQYF | TGCGCCAGCAGCTTCTCAATGAGGGGGGAAGAGACCCAGTACTTC
many | TRBJ2-5 | TRBV6-2/TRBV6-3 | NA | CASTLTSLWETQYF | TGTGCCAGCACCTTGACTAGTTTGTGGGAGACCCAGTACTTC
few | TRBJ2-1 | TRBV9 | NA | CASSQRGGAGNLYNEQFF | TGTGCCAGCAGCCAGAGAGGGGGGGCGGGAAACCTTTACAATGAGCAGTTCTTC
many | TRBJ1-1 | TRBV29-1 | NA | CSVPRGEGTYTEAFF | TGCAGCGTCCCCCGGGGGGAGGGGACTTACACTGAAGCTTTCTTT
few | TRBJ1-6 | TRBV30 | NA | CAWSVAEYNSPLHF | TGTGCCTGGAGTGTGGCGGAATATAATTCACCCCTCCACTTT
many | TRBJ1-1 | TRBV27 | NA | CASSFRVPNTEAFF | TGTGCCAGCAGTTTCCGTGTCCCGAACACTGAAGCTTTCTTT
NA | TRBJ1-5 | TRBV20-1 | NA | CSTSGGNQPQHF | TGCAGTACCTCGGGAGGAAATCAGCCCCAGCATTTT
NA | TRBJ2-7 | TRBV20-1 | TRBD1 | CSALKGAGYEQYF | TGCAGTGCTCTAAAGGGGGCTGGCTACGAGCAGTACTTC
many | TRBJ2-3 | TRBV18 | NA | CASSQTGPSATDTQYF | TGTGCCAGCTCTCAAACAGGGCCTTCAGCCACAGATACGCAGTATTTT
NA | TRBJ1-5 | TRBV9 | NA | CASSANRVQPQHF | TGTGCCAGCAGCGCGAACAGGGTCCAGCCCCAGCATTTT
NA | TRBJ2-3 | TRBV5-1 | TRBD1 | CASSLDGTGWWDTQYF | TGCGCCAGCAGCTTGGATGGGACAGGGTGGTGGGATACGCAGTATTTT
many | TRBJ2-7 | TRBV20-1 | TRBD2 | CSASRSGAYEQYF | TGCAGTGCCAGTCGTAGCGGGGCCTACGAGCAGTACTTC
NA | TRBJ1-4 | TRBV5-4 | TRBD1 | CASSLDRGNEKLFF | TGTGCCAGCAGCTTGGACAGGGGTAATGAAAAACTGTTTTTT
many | TRBJ2-7 | TRBV27 | NA | CASSPPGYNYEQYF | TGTGCCAGCAGTCCGCCGGGATATAACTACGAGCAGTACTTC
many | TRBJ1-1 | TRBV5-1 | TRBD1 | CASSANRGNTEAFF | TGCGCCAGCAGCGCCAACAGGGGCAACACTGAAGCTTTCTTT
NA | TRBJ1-4 | TRBV20-1 | TRBD1 | CSAREDPWTGVDEKLFF | TGCAGTGCTAGAGAAGATCCGTGGACAGGGGTCGATGAAAAACTGTTTTTT
many | TRBJ2-1 | TRBV6-1 | TRBD2 | CASRRLAQQFF | TGTGCCAGCAGAAGACTAGCTCAGCAGTTCTTC
many | TRBJ2-1 | TRBV7-9 | NA | CASSLGLPVLNEQFF | TGTGCCAGCAGCTTAGGGCTCCCCGTCCTCAATGAGCAGTTCTTC
few | TRBJ2-2 | TRBV11-1 | NA | CASSLGAQSTGELFF | TGTGCCAGCAGCTTAGGTGCTCAGTCGACCGGGGAGCTGTTTTTT
many | TRBJ1-2 | TRBV27 | NA | CASSALRTGYGYTF | TGTGCCAGCAGTGCCCTAAGGACGGGCTATGGCTACACCTTC
few | TRBJ2-7 | TRBV20-1 | NA | CSARDRRPPYEQYF | TGCAGTGCTAGAGATCGGCGGCCCCCCTACGAGCAGTACTTC
few | TRBJ2-3 | TRBV10-3 | NA | CAISETSSTDTQYF | TGTGCCATCAGTGAGACTAGTAGCACAGATACGCAGTATTTT
NA | TRBJ1-1 | TRBV20-1 | NA | CSARAHLNTEAFF | TGCAGTGCTAGAGCGCATCTGAACACTGAAGCTTTCTTT
many | TRBJ2-7 | TRBV5-1 | TRBD1 | CASSLPVPGQDEQYF | TGCGCCAGCAGCCTCCCCGTCCCGGGACAGGACGAGCAGTACTTC
NA | TRBJ2-4 | TRBV11-1 | NA | CASSRGLQWNIQYF | TGTGCCAGCAGCCGGGGTCTTCAGTGGAACATTCAGTACTTC
NA | TRBJ2-7 | TRBV30 | TRBD1 | CAWSPQGDRAYEQYF | TGTGCCTGGAGTCCTCAGGGGGACAGGGCCTACGAGCAGTACTTC
NA | TRBJ2-1 | TRBV11-3 | TRBD2 | CASSRVLAGGDEQFF | TGTGCCAGCAGCCGCGTACTAGCGGGAGGCGATGAGCAGTTCTTC
NA | TRBJ2-1 | TRBV4-1 | NA | CASSPGNSYSYNEQFF | TGCGCCAGCAGTCCCGGAAACAGCTATTCCTACAATGAGCAGTTCTTC
many | TRBJ2-7 | TRBV6-1 | TRBD2 | CASGLANYEQYF | TGTGCCAGCGGACTAGCCAACTACGAGCAGTACTTC
many | TRBJ2-1 | TRBV20-1 | NA | CSARDVRTGYEQFF | TGCAGTGCTAGAGATGTACGCACCGGGTATGAGCAGTTCTTC
many | TRBJ1-4 | TRBV7-2 | NA | CASSDGAGAGEKLFF | TGTGCCAGCAGCGACGGGGCAGGGGCTGGTGAAAAACTGTTTTTT
few | TRBJ2-3 | TRBV5-1 | TRBD2 | CASSFTLGRAADTQYF | TGCGCCAGCAGCTTCACACTCGGGAGGGCGGCAGATACGCAGTATTTT